These 10 T cell receptor beta chains originate from one sample sequenced in a study of T cells in Graves' hyperthyroidism and ophthalmopathy. Using RNA transcripts as the source, TCR beta CDR3 regions were amplified. The TCR CDR3 first-round RT-PCR relied on the HTBI primer set. MiXCR was run by TCRdb on the multiplex PCR reads, yielding one entry per CDR3 protein. The repertoire includes about 640,000 distinct CDR3 sequences, less than 25% of them detected once, and roughly a third sits in the top ten. Sequenced material: blood. The receptors derive from a man younger than 40 with Graves' ophthalmopathy.

This clonotype was found a few times. The chain carries TRBV10-3 and TRBJ2-1; the D gene is possibly TRBD1 (5 bases). Trimming left V 10 bases short and J 5 bases short, with 15 bases between. The CDR3 runs to 13 residues. Germline values: CDR1 ENHRY, CDR2 SYGVKD. CDR3 sequence reads: CATTPTANNEQFF. The CDR3 DNA follows: TGTGCCACCACCCCGACAGCTAACAATGAGCAGTTCTTC.

Comments on this clonotype: A much larger clone lies one base from this, so it may be a read error. The chain is built from TRBV30 and TRBJ2-7; D remains ambiguous. The germline V gene encodes CDR1 GTSNPN and CDR2 SVGIG (reference sequence). This CDR3 is built from 11 residues. V lost 1 base, J lost 4 bases, and 5 bases lay in between. The CDR3 DNA sequence: TGTGCCTGGAGTGACGGTTACGAGCAGTACTTC. Translated: CAWSDGYEQYF.

This clonotype showed up just a few times. This chain joins TRBV20-1 and TRBJ1-6; D uncertain. Trimming removed 2 bases at V and 4 bases at J, with 6 bases between. Germline CDR1 DFQATT, CDR2 SNEGSKA (reference sequence). This CDR3 spans 13 amino acids. The CDR3 sequence: CSARRTYNSPLHF. The CDR3 DNA follows: TGCAGTGCTAGACGGACGTATAATTCACCCCTCCACTTT.

This clonotype was recorded a few times. The chain links TRBV20-1 to TRBJ2-4; 7 nucleotides match TRBD1. V lost 6 bases and J lost 1; bases outside the gene matches: 18. The CDR3 totals 18 residues. Germline CDR1 is DFQATT and CDR2 is SNEGSKA (reference sequence). CDR3 bases: TGCAGTGCCGAGGGGCGACAGGGTGAAGTCCCGGCCAAAAACATTCAGTACTTC. Translating it yields CSAEGRQGEVPAKNIQYF.

The V gene is TRBV20-1, the J gene TRBJ1-1; D perhaps matches TRBD1 (6 bases). This CDR3 contains 13 residues. The germline gives CDR1 DFQATT, CDR2 SNEGSKA (reference sequence). Between the trimmed V and J ends, which lost 5 bases and 6 bases, there was a span of 16 bases. CDR3 sequence reads: CSARGLGGAEAFF. CDR3 nucleotide sequence: TGCAGTGCTCGGGGGCTGGGGGGAGCTGAAGCTTTCTTT.

The chain carries TRBV27 and TRBJ1-5; D is ambiguous. Trimming cost V 2 bases and J 7 bases, with 9 bases left between them. The CDR3 spans 13 residues. CDR1 is MNHEY and CDR2 is SMNVEV in the germline V gene (reference sequence). This CDR3 is CASSLKDWQPQHF. The CDR3 DNA follows: TGTGCCAGCAGTTTAAAGGATTGGCAGCCCCAGCATTTT.

The chain has TRBV6-5 and TRBJ2-5; either TRBD1 or TRBD2 may supply D (5 bases each). The CDR3 length is 15 residues. Germline values: CDR1 MNHEY, CDR2 SVGAGI. V lost 4 bases and J 1 base, leaving 13 bases between the germline ends. CDR3 amino acids: CASSFGQGRQETQYF. DNA for the CDR3: TGTGCCAGCAGTTTTGGGCAGGGACGCCAAGAGACCCAGTACTTC.

This clonotype was observed a few times. The rearrangement uses TRBV18 and TRBJ2-7; possibly TRBD2 for D (6 bases). In germline, CDR1 is KGHSH, CDR2 LQKENI. The CDR3 loop spans 15 amino acids. Deletions cut 1 base from V and 2 bases from J, with 12 bases between. CDR3 DNA sequence: TGTGCCAGCTCACCACAACTAGCAAGGGCCTACGAGCAGTACTTC. Its protein is CASSPQLARAYEQYF.

This clonotype was counted between two and nine times. The chain links TRBV4-1 to TRBJ2-7, with 8 nucleotides matching TRBD1. Germline CDR1 MGHRA, CDR2 YSYEKL. The CDR3 length is 16 residues. The V segment lost 3 bases and the J segment 4 bases; nucleotides outside the gene matches: 11. The CDR3 DNA follows: TGCGCCAGCAGCCAGTGGCGTGGCAGGGGGCAGTACGAGCAGTACTTC. Protein sequence: CASSQWRGRGQYEQYF.

The rearrangement joins TRBV5-1 to TRBJ2-5; 10 nucleotides match TRBD2. Germline CDR1 SGHRS, CDR2 YFSETQ. V dropped 4 bases and J dropped 4; count of bases not matched to a gene: 10. This CDR3 has 16 amino acids. The DNA of the CDR3 is TGCGCCAGCAGCCCTGAAAGCGGGAGGGCAGGAGAGACCCAGTACTTC. Its protein product is CASSPESGRAGETQYF.